The rows below give T cell receptor beta chains drawn from one sample of a study of identical twins. TCRdb reprocessed the 5' RACE reads with MiXCR, giving one entry per CDR3 protein. The sample has over 550,000 distinct CDR3 sequences; roughly 7.2% are singletons. This sample was shared with a second study, whose subject was yellow fever vaccine responses in identical twins.

Sequencing was carried out using PBMCs. These receptors all come from a woman between 18 and 29 years old in good health. Both conserved end residues are part of each CDR3. D genes are given only for firm matches. Clone size, where shown, is once, few, many, or a class for clones that have expanded.

NA	TRBD2	TRBV29-1	TRBJ2-1	TGCAGCGTCTATATTAGCGGGAGGGCCATGGAGCAGTTCTTC	CSVYISGRAMEQFF
NA	NA	TRBV20-1	TRBJ2-1	TGCAGTGCTGGAGACCCCAGGGGATCCTACAATGAGCAGTTCTTC	CSAGDPRGSYNEQFF
once	TRBD1	TRBV7-9	TRBJ1-2	TGTGCCAGCAGCCCAGGGACAGGCCGTAACTATGGCTACACCTTC	CASSPGTGRNYGYTF
NA	NA	TRBV28	TRBJ2-5	TGTGCCAGCAGTTCGGCCGGGGCAGATGAGACCCAGTACTTC	CASSSAGADETQYF
many	TRBD2	TRBV6-2/TRBV6-3	TRBJ2-4	TGTGCCAGCACCTATGAGCGGGGATGGGCCAAAAACATTCAGTACTTC	CASTYERGWAKNIQYF
many	NA	TRBV27	TRBJ1-6	TGTGCCAGCAGTTTAGGTCAGGAGTCACCCCTCCACTTT	CASSLGQESPLHF
many	TRBD2	TRBV5-1	TRBJ2-5	TGCGCCAGCAGACCCCGGACTAGCGGGAAGGAGACCCAGTACTTC	CASRPRTSGKETQYF
few	NA	TRBV6-5	TRBJ1-1	TGTGCCAGCAGTTCGGTCAGCTTGAACACTGAAGCTTTCTTT	CASSSVSLNTEAFF
few	TRBD1	TRBV7-9	TRBJ1-1	TGTGCCAGCAGCCTCCGACAGGGCACTGAAGCTTTCTTT	CASSLRQGTEAFF
few	NA	TRBV11-2	TRBJ2-7	TGTGCCAGCAGCTTAGTGGGGGCCTCCTACGAGCAGTACTTC	CASSLVGASYEQYF
few	TRBD2	TRBV20-1	TRBJ2-7	TGCAGTGCTAGAGGGACTAGCGGGCTCTCCTACGAGCAGTACTTC	CSARGTSGLSYEQYF
NA	NA	TRBV20-1	TRBJ2-7	TGCAGTGCCAAAAGCGAAAAAGTAAGCTCCTACGAGCAGTACTTC	CSAKSEKVSSYEQYF
NA	NA	TRBV12-3/TRBV12-4	TRBJ2-2	TGTGCCAGCACCCCGGGCATACCGAACACCGGGGAGCTGTTTTTT	CASTPGIPNTGELFF
few	NA	TRBV3-1	TRBJ2-3	TGTGCCAGCAGCCGAACCCCGGGACATCACGGAACTAGCACAGATACGCAGTATTTT	CASSRTPGHHGTSTDTQYF
NA	NA	TRBV7-9	TRBJ1-6	TGTGCCAGCAGCCCTGAGCCAATGGGTTCACCCCTCCACTTT	CASSPEPMGSPLHF
NA	TRBD1	TRBV12-3/TRBV12-4	TRBJ1-4	TGTGCCAGCAGTTTTCTATACCCCGGACAGGGAAGTAATGAAAAACTGTTTTTT	CASSFLYPGQGSNEKLFF
NA	TRBD1	TRBV2	TRBJ2-3	TGTGCCAGCAGCAGACCGGGACAGGGTCGAGATACGCAGTATTTT	CASSRPGQGRDTQYF
few	NA	TRBV5-1	TRBJ2-3	TGCGCCAGCAGCCTGGAGGGGACGTTGGCGCAGTATTTT	CASSLEGTLAQYF
few	TRBD2	TRBV5-1	TRBJ2-6	TGCGCCAGCAGCTTGAAACTAGCGGAGAGCTCTGGGGCCAACGTCCTGACTTTC	CASSLKLAESSGANVLTF
many	NA	TRBV6-1	TRBJ1-1	TGTGCCAGCACTACAGGGACGGGAACGACTGAAGCTTTCTTT	CASTTGTGTTEAFF
NA	NA	TRBV6-6	TRBJ2-7	TGTGCCAGCAGGACTACAGGGTTCTACGAGCAGTACTTC	CASRTTGFYEQYF
NA	TRBD2	TRBV20-1	TRBJ2-4	TGCAGTGCACCACCGGGGGGCAAAAACATTCAGTACTTC	CSAPPGGKNIQYF
many	NA	TRBV5-5	TRBJ2-5	TGTGCCAGCGGGACACATCAAGAGACCCAGTACTTC	CASGTHQETQYF
few	TRBD1	TRBV7-9	TRBJ1-2	TGTGCCAGCAGCTTAGTAGACCCGGACAGGGCTCACTATGGCTACACCTTC	CASSLVDPDRAHYGYTF
NA	NA	TRBV6-1	TRBJ1-6	TGTGCCAGCAGTCCGGACGGGGTGGATTCACCCCTCCACTTT	CASSPDGVDSPLHF
NA	NA	TRBV20-1	TRBJ2-1	TGCAGTGCGCGGGACAGCCCCCACAATGTGCAGTTCTTC	CSARDSPHNVQFF
few	NA	TRBV27	TRBJ2-1	TGTGCCAGCAGTTTCATTTTGTCCAGCCTGAGCTCCTACAATGAGCAGTTCTTC	CASSFILSSLSSYNEQFF
few	NA	TRBV7-3	TRBJ1-1	TGTGCCAGCAGCTTGTACAGCCTCGTCGGTGAAGCTTTCTTT	CASSLYSLVGEAFF
NA	NA	TRBV9	TRBJ1-2	TGTGCCAGCAGCGTAGAAGGATACCCCTATGGCTACACCTTC	CASSVEGYPYGYTF
few	NA	TRBV18	TRBJ2-1	TGTGCCAGCTCACCACCTGGGACCGGTGAGCAGTTCTTC	CASSPPGTGEQFF
NA	NA	TRBV28	TRBJ2-7	TGTGCCAGCAGCTCCGGGGGTTTCCCCTACGAGCAGTACTTC	CASSSGGFPYEQYF
many	TRBD2	TRBV7-8	TRBJ2-2	TGTGCCAGCAGCAATACTAGCGGGCTCAAGACCGGGGAGCTGTTTTTT	CASSNTSGLKTGELFF
many	NA	TRBV5-1	TRBJ1-1	TGCGCCAGCAGCGGGACGGACAGTCTGAACACTGAAGCTTTCTTT	CASSGTDSLNTEAFF
few	TRBD2	TRBV19	TRBJ2-1	TGTGCCAGTAGTCCCCCGGGACTATTCGCCAATGAGCAGTTCTTC	CASSPPGLFANEQFF
NA	TRBD1	TRBV20-1	TRBJ2-7	TGCAGTGGGAAGGGACAGGGGGCCTACGAGCAGTACTTC	CSGKGQGAYEQYF
many	NA	TRBV14	TRBJ2-4	TGTGCCAGCAGCCAAGATCAAACGGGAGATACCTTAGCCAAAAACATTCAGTACTTC	CASSQDQTGDTLAKNIQYF
NA	NA	TRBV5-1	TRBJ2-3	TGCGCCAGCAGCCCGGAGATGGGGCATACGCAGTATTTT	CASSPEMGHTQYF
NA	NA	TRBV12-3/TRBV12-4	TRBJ2-3	TGTGCCAGCAGTTTAGGGCTAACGGCAGATACGCAGTATTTT	CASSLGLTADTQYF
many	TRBD1	TRBV10-3	TRBJ2-1	TGTGCCAGCGCTTCCGGGACAGGGGCATACAATGAGCAGTTCTTC	CASASGTGAYNEQFF
many	NA	TRBV5-1	TRBJ1-1	TGCGCCAGCAGCTTGACGGGTAAACTGAACACTGAAGCTTTCTTT	CASSLTGKLNTEAFF
NA	NA	TRBV27	TRBJ2-6	TGTGCCAGCAGCCTCGGTAGAGCGTACTCTGGGGCCAACGTCCTGACTTTC	CASSLGRAYSGANVLTF
many	TRBD2	TRBV7-6	TRBJ2-3	TGTGCCAGCAGCCTAACGGGACTAGCTTCAGATACGCAGTATTTT	CASSLTGLASDTQYF
many	NA	TRBV4-2	TRBJ2-1	TGTGCCAGCAGCCGAGAACAGGGTGGTACCTACAATGAGCAGTTCTTC	CASSREQGGTYNEQFF
few	TRBD2	TRBV18	TRBJ2-1	TGTGCCAGCTCGCCAGTAACTAGCGGGCTATACAATGAGCAGTTCTTC	CASSPVTSGLYNEQFF
NA	TRBD1	TRBV28	TRBJ1-1	TGTGCCAGCAGCATACAGGGGATGACGAACACTGAAGCTTTCTTT	CASSIQGMTNTEAFF
many	TRBD1	TRBV3-1	TRBJ1-2	TGTGCCAGCAGACCCGACAGGGGCGGCGGCTACACCTTC	CASRPDRGGGYTF
many	NA	TRBV6-5	TRBJ2-5	TGTGCCAGCAGTTACCTAGAGACCCAGTACTTC	CASSYLETQYF
many	NA	TRBV7-9	TRBJ2-2	TGTGCCAGCAGCCCCATCTCTGGGGAGCTGTTTTTT	CASSPISGELFF
many	TRBD2	TRBV20-1	TRBJ2-2	TGCAGTGCCGGGGACTATCGTGGCACCGGGGAGCTGTTTTTT	CSAGDYRGTGELFF
many	TRBD1	TRBV12-3/TRBV12-4	TRBJ2-3	TGTGCCAGCAGTTTGTGGACAGGATACACAGATACGCAGTATTTT	CASSLWTGYTDTQYF
few	NA	TRBV15	TRBJ2-5	TGTGCCACCAGCAGAGTTTATGGGGGGGCGGAAGAGACCCAGTACTTC	CATSRVYGGAEETQYF
NA	TRBD1	TRBV12-3/TRBV12-4	TRBJ2-1	TGTGCCAGCAGTTTAGGACAGGGGTGGTACAATGAGCAGTTCTTC	CASSLGQGWYNEQFF
many	TRBD2	TRBV20-1	TRBJ2-2	TGCAGTGCTAGAGATTTTGGGATAGCGGGGCCCGCGAACACCGGGGAGCTGTTTTTT	CSARDFGIAGPANTGELFF
few	NA	TRBV5-1	TRBJ1-1	TGCGCCAGCAGCTTGGGCCAGGGGCACACTGAAGCTTTCTTT	CASSLGQGHTEAFF